This TCR beta chain originates from a study of cytomegalovirus exposure and HLA in healthy donors (dated by TCRdb to about 2017). For the study in its entirety: According to an earlier analysis of 587 of the donors, about 170 million T cells yielded roughly 100 million unique TCR beta sequences and 276 Gb of sequence data. Among roughly 400 genotyped donors of the cohort, an average of about 240,000 unique TCR beta nucleotide sequences was sequenced per donor, of which approximately 19% were non-productive. The number of donors typed differed by locus, with roughly 620-630 for A, B, C, DRB1 and DQB1, roughly 520 for DQA1, about 610 for DPA1, and 400 to 490 for DPB1. To predict cytomegalovirus infection status, the study combined high-throughput TCR immunosequencing, statistical association of individual TCRs with disease status, and machine learning. The aim of the study was to test whether cataloging public T cell receptors could identify signatures of past pathogen exposure. In a later analysis, previously published TCR beta repertoires from 600 to 850 donors were re-analyzed and high-resolution HLA genotyping was added so that TCR occurrence patterns could be studied. Every discovery cohort repertoire had been produced on one sequencing platform. The genetic ancestry cluster associated with self-reported Caucasian donors included 70% to 85% of the roughly 380 genotyped donors. Using immunosequencing, the study profiled T cell repertoires from 550 to 750 subjects and related those repertoires to cytomegalovirus serostatus. Several DR-DQ haplotypes were handled as single units for association and clustering because linkage in the cohort was strong. To decide whether each TCR beta V gene segment behaved as functional or pseudogenic, an earlier analysis of approximately 590 of the donors relied on high-throughput TCR beta sequencing. HLA typing covered class I and class II loci at four-digit resolution. Rather than drawing on any new phenotypic data, the later analysis identified candidate immune exposures from TCR beta sequences and the way those sequences occurred across donors. Donor age, sex, ethnicity and CMV serostatus were compiled alongside the repertoire data. Around 330 gigabases of sequencing data and around 90 million unique TCR sequences made up an early release that covered over 550 HLA-typed donors. Along with the approximately 620-subject first cohort, a separate validation cohort of about 110 different subjects was used. Genome-wide SNP genotypes for about 65% of the 666 donors were used in a later genetic analysis, which treated that subset as a discovery cohort. What the authors observed across the whole study: The authors suggested that the approach could potentially be generalized to other disease states and immunological phenotypes. The study gave a list of about 160 TCR beta chains associated with cytomegalovirus. An earlier analysis of approximately 540 of the donors showed that most TCR beta V segments appeared in productive rearrangements either about 87% or about 30% of the time, which broadly matched IMGT annotations. Compared with equally common non-associated chains, HLA-associated TCR beta chains in a later analysis were more clonally expanded and had lower generation probabilities. Because counts were too low, seventeen rarely observed V segments, including chromosome 9 orphons, were excluded from the earlier analysis of roughly 580 of the donors. The 87-base-pair reads could not distinguish some IMGT-functional V segments, including TRBV6-2 and TRBV6-3, so those segments were excluded. A later genetic analysis reported fewer N-insertions in productive TCRs among donors in an Asian-associated ancestry cluster than the approximately 670-donor mean. Cytomegalovirus status was reported to be diagnosed by the classifier with high specificity and sensitivity in both the original and validation cohorts. Only TCR beta chains were sequenced in this cohort, and the absence of alpha or paired-chain data limited detectable features. Most TCR sequences were seen in very few donors, while some public TCRs were found in many individuals. A later analysis reported that several top co-occurrence clusters appeared linked to parvovirus B19, influenza, CMV and Epstein-Barr virus. A further reported finding was that TCR beta sequences accurately predicted the HLA-A and HLA-B alleles for most subjects in the first cohort. A cluster of highly shared sequence variants was judged likely to be a technical artifact of the sequencing pipeline. The presence/absence analyses assumed that sequencing depth was roughly uniform across donors, and that assumption may not be true. A later analysis found that most CMV-associated TCR beta chains appeared HLA-restricted, with HLA associations seemingly driven largely by CMV exposure. Linkage disequilibrium might explain the correlated functional status among segregating V segments, but an unknown experimental factor could not be ruled out. When HLA alleles, especially DR and DQ, strongly co-occurred, TCR associations were difficult to assign to individual alleles. Three of the identified cytomegalovirus-associated TCR beta chains were confirmed in vitro to be specific for cytomegalovirus antigens. At a false discovery rate of 0.05, a later analysis linked roughly 17,000 TCR beta sequences to specific HLA alleles. According to a later analysis, TCR association rates differed among HLA loci, with DRB1 alleles showing the most associated TCRs and HLA-C alleles showing the fewest. An association between a missense DCLRE1C variant and V-gene and J-gene trimming of TCR beta chains was found in a later genetic analysis and replicated in an independent cohort. Because some donors lacked HLA typing at each locus, the association tests relied only on the typed subset. Immune exposure information for the cohort was limited to CMV serostatus.

The cohort consisted of approximately 690 healthy bone marrow donors. Cohort members were all nominally healthy when sampled, although unrecorded immune exposures were likely present. The donor was CMV seropositive and belonged to the group of around 300 seropositive cohort members. A peripheral blood sample was provided by each donor, and peripheral blood mononuclear cells were used for TCR beta sequencing. The Qiagen DNeasy Blood Extraction Kit was used to extract genomic DNA from the blood cell samples. The library was built by means of the immunoSEQ multiplex PCR assay. For the multiplex PCR, a mixture combining 60 forward primers for TCR Vbeta segments and 13 reverse primers for TCR Jbeta segments was used. The CDR3 region of rearranged TCR beta genes was amplified from genomic DNA by a multiplex PCR assay. Amplified TCR beta libraries were sequenced as 87-base-pair reads on the Illumina HiSeq System. Under the source paper's analysis protocol: A later analysis tallied approximately 87 million unique TCR beta chains across the 666 repertoires, and about 10 million of those chains were shared by two or more donors. A nearest-neighbor algorithm error-corrected the raw reads and collapsed the reads into unique sequences, merging closely related sequences to remove PCR and sequencing errors. To assign V, D and J gene segments, CDR3 sequences were aligned to IMGT reference sequences. For a sequence to be retained, a match of at least six nucleotides was required to both a V gene segment and a J gene segment. A rearrangement counted as productive if the CDR3 had no stop codons and remained in frame with V and J, and every other rearrangement counted as non-productive. CDR3 was defined by IMGT convention, running from the second conserved V-encoded cysteine to the conserved J-encoded phenylalanine. Sequences without an unambiguous match to a single V gene segment were excluded from the earlier analysis of about 600 of the donors. An earlier analysis of 550 to 650 of the donors classified V segments as functional when productive rearrangements were above 56.7% and as segregating when the standard deviation between donors was above 5%. A statistical classification framework was developed to diagnose cytomegalovirus status using the catalog of TCR beta chain sequences. V and J gene assignment, in a later analysis, came from comparing TCR nucleotide sequences with IMGT/GENE-DB human TR gene sequences. The TCRdist pipeline was used in a later analysis to assign CDR3 sequences and most-parsimonious VDJ recombination scenarios. In a later analysis, each TCR beta chain was defined by its CDR3 amino acid sequence together with its V-gene family, and reads without a unique V-gene family were excluded. To address suspected cross-contamination and a sequencing artifact, a later analysis removed 592 highly shared, low-generation-probability nucleotide sequences. In a later analysis, a clonal expansion index was calculated for each public chain from normalized within-repertoire ranks of inferred template counts. A later analysis computed generation probabilities with a VDJ recombination model fitted to out-of-frame rearrangements, and checked the results against IGoR. Hypergeometric tests were used in a later analysis to score TCR-TCR, TCR-HLA and TCR-CMV co-occurrence, with a repertoire-size bias correction applied to the TCR pairs. In a later analysis, false discovery rates were estimated by permuting HLA or CMV assignments 20 times. In a later analysis, co-occurring TCRs were grouped with DBSCAN, and TCRdist sequence similarity was added when clustering was performed within HLA-allele-positive subsets. Repertoires with fewer than 30,000 or more than 120,000 public chains were left out of co-occurrence clustering, as were about five repertoires with anomalous nucleotide sharing. TCRdb holds this immuneACCESS table with in-frame rearrangements only. Some clones are missing; in checked studies, unresolved V genes explain under half, and the rest has no known cause. V and J calls and clone size are those listed in that table; D and trimming were worked out from the DNA. This sample gives roughly 150,000 clones in total; more than 65% of them show up just once. The ten largest clones represent 1.3% of the sample.

Deletion took 3 bases off V and 2 bases off J, with a span of 9 bases between the germline ends. The CDR1 and CDR2 encoded by the germline V gene are SGHRS and YFSETQ. The CDR3 holds 13 amino acids from the cysteine to the phenylalanine. Just the 39-base CDR3 DNA is kept, in frame starting at base 1. Note on this clone: The target of this receptor is not known. The sample holds no much larger clone one base away, and base qualities are not on file.

This sequence was found in a man aged 50-60 years in good health and CMV-seropositive. The rearrangement joined TRBV5-1 to TRBJ2-7, with TRBD1 as a weak D call on 6 bases. The sample taken for sequencing was PBMCs. The nucleotide sequence is TGCGCCAGCAGCTCGGACAGTACCTACGAGCAGTACTTC. Its coded protein is CASSSDSTYEQYF. With the rest looked up from the reference TRBV5-1 and TRBJ2-7 genes rather than sequenced, the full variable domain is KAGVTQTPRYLIKTRGQQVTLSCSPISGHRSVSWYQQTPGQGLQFLFEYFSETQRNKGNFPGRFSGRQFSNSRSEMNVSTLELGDSALYLCASSSDSTYEQYFGPGTRLTVT.